These T cell receptor beta chains were read from a single sample in a study of beta chain features in type 1 diabetes. TCRdb keeps only in-frame clones here, not all; method: immunoSEQ multiplex PCR. The sample has tens of thousands of clones; more than 45% are singletons. Sequencing input: central memory CD4+ T cells from blood. The receptors were sampled from a man in his thirties or forties with type 1 diabetes. Each CDR3 is given with its conserved first and last residue. Each record gives: V gene, clone size, CDR3 length, D gene, J gene, CDR3 DNA, CDR3 protein. The D gene is left open where the match is weak. Size tells how often a clone was seen (once, few, many) or the class of an expanded clone, and some rows leave it out.

V gene: TRBV19
clone size: few
CDR3 length: 13
D gene: .
J gene: TRBJ2-7
CDR3 DNA: TGTGCCAGTAGTATGCAGAGGTCCTACGAGCAGTACTTC
CDR3 protein: CASSMQRSYEQYF

V gene: TRBV2
clone size: few
CDR3 length: 13
D gene: .
J gene: TRBJ2-7
CDR3 DNA: TGTGCCAGCATGCAGCACCAGGGCTACGAGCAGTACTTC
CDR3 protein: CASMQHQGYEQYF

V gene: TRBV5-1
clone size: .
CDR3 length: 16
D gene: TRBD1
J gene: TRBJ2-7
CDR3 DNA: TGCGCCAGCAGCTTGGACAGGGGGCCGGATAGCTACGAGCAGTACTTC
CDR3 protein: CASSLDRGPDSYEQYF

V gene: TRBV5-1
clone size: .
CDR3 length: 16
D gene: TRBD2
J gene: TRBJ2-7
CDR3 DNA: TGCGCCAGCAGCCCGGGTACTAGCGGGAGGTCCTACGAGCAGTACTTC
CDR3 protein: CASSPGTSGRSYEQYF

V gene: TRBV19
clone size: .
CDR3 length: 13
D gene: .
J gene: TRBJ2-7
CDR3 DNA: TGTGCCAGTAGTAGTCAGGGTATAGGGGAGCAGTACTTC
CDR3 protein: CASSSQGIGEQYF

V gene: TRBV5-1
clone size: .
CDR3 length: 13
D gene: .
J gene: TRBJ2-7
CDR3 DNA: TGCGCCAGCAGCTTGGGACAGATCTACGAGCAGTACTTC
CDR3 protein: CASSLGQIYEQYF

V gene: TRBV18
clone size: once
CDR3 length: 13
D gene: TRBD1
J gene: TRBJ2-7
CDR3 DNA: TGTGCCAGCTCACGGGCAGGGGGCAACGAGCAGTACTTC
CDR3 protein: CASSRAGGNEQYF

V gene: TRBV2
clone size: .
CDR3 length: 14
D gene: TRBD2
J gene: TRBJ2-7
CDR3 DNA: TGTGCCAGCAGCTCATGGACTAGCGCGTACGAGCAGTACTTC
CDR3 protein: CASSSWTSAYEQYF

V gene: TRBV6-5
clone size: .
CDR3 length: 14
D gene: .
J gene: TRBJ1-1
CDR3 DNA: TGTGCCAGCAGCCCCGCAGGGCTGGGCACTGAAGCTTTCTTT
CDR3 protein: CASSPAGLGTEAFF

V gene: TRBV18
clone size: few
CDR3 length: 18
D gene: TRBD1
J gene: TRBJ2-7
CDR3 DNA: TGTGCCAGCTCACCAATTCTGGTCAGAGGACAGGGTAAACACGAGCAGTACTTC
CDR3 protein: CASSPILVRGQGKHEQYF

V gene: TRBV11-1
clone size: .
CDR3 length: 13
D gene: .
J gene: TRBJ1-3
CDR3 DNA: TGTGCCAGCAGCTCGGACAGCGGAAACACCATATATTTT
CDR3 protein: CASSSDSGNTIYF

V gene: TRBV18
clone size: few
CDR3 length: 14
D gene: .
J gene: TRBJ1-1
CDR3 DNA: TGTGCCAGCTCACCACCTAGCCTCCAGACTGAAGCTTTCTTT
CDR3 protein: CASSPPSLQTEAFF

V gene: TRBV5-1
clone size: few
CDR3 length: 17
D gene: .
J gene: TRBJ2-6
CDR3 DNA: TGCGCCAGCAGCCCTACGGGACTGAACTCTGGGGCCAACGTCCTGACTTTC
CDR3 protein: CASSPTGLNSGANVLTF

V gene: TRBV19
clone size: .
CDR3 length: 17
D gene: TRBD1
J gene: TRBJ1-2
CDR3 DNA: TGTGCCAGTAGCCCTAGTATGGGGACAGGGGCTAACTATGGCTACACCTTC
CDR3 protein: CASSPSMGTGANYGYTF

V gene: TRBV2
clone size: .
CDR3 length: 12
D gene: TRBD1
J gene: TRBJ2-1
CDR3 DNA: TGTGCCAGCAGTGGGGACAGCAATGAGCAGTTCTTC
CDR3 protein: CASSGDSNEQFF